This entry lists 15 T cell receptor beta chains sequenced from one sample in a study of blood T cell repertoires in COVID-19. Method: immunoSEQ multiplex PCR; TCRdb's copy keeps in-frame clones and lacks some. The table lists about 100,000 clones, roughly nine tenths of them singletons. What was sequenced was peripheral blood. The receptors were sampled from a man aged 35-49 years with active or convalescent COVID-19.

The genes are TRBV28 and TRBJ1-2; 7 bases agree with TRBD1. Germline CDR1 is MDHEN and CDR2 is SYDVKM. This CDR3 is built from 13 residues. V was pared by 7 bases and J by 4 bases, with 6 bases of the junction left unmatched. CDR3 in amino acids: CASNSDRSYGYTF. Here the CDR3 DNA reads TGTGCCAGCAACTCGGACAGGAGCTATGGCTACACCTTC.

This clone was seen once. This sequence joins TRBV30 and TRBJ1-1; 8 bases agree with TRBD1. This CDR3 region has 17 residues. V shed 3 bases, J shed 4 bases, and the junction held 16 bases outside the gene matches. Germline V CDR1 and CDR2: GTSNPN, SVGIG (reference sequence). The CDR3 region is CAWSNPTGGLGITEAFF. The CDR3 DNA reads as TGTGCCTGGAGCAATCCCACAGGGGGTTTGGGCATCACTGAAGCTTTCTTT.

Here the CDR3 reads CASSLTSGGANTEAFF. CDR3 nucleotides: TGTGCCAGCAGCTTAACGTCTGGGGGGGCGAACACTGAAGCTTTCTTT. The chain recombines TRBV7-3 with TRBJ1-1, with a tentative D call TRBD1 (6 bases). The CDR3 contains 16 residues. Trimming stripped 0 bases from V and 1 base from J, with 12 bases between. Looked up from germline, CDR1 is SGHTA and CDR2 is FQGTGA.

This CDR3 reads CASRGLRWNEQFF. The DNA of the CDR3 is TGTGCCAGTCGGGGACTGCGATGGAATGAGCAGTTCTTC. This rearrangement joins TRBV19 to TRBJ2-1; the D gene is possibly TRBD2 (6 bases). CDR3 length: 13 residues. In germline, CDR1 is LNHDA, CDR2 SQIVND (reference sequence). The germline V and J ends were trimmed by 8 bases and 7 bases, with 15 bases remaining between them.

The chain has TRBV30 and TRBJ1-4; D is unresolved. Per the germline V gene, CDR1 is GTSNPN and CDR2 is SVGIG (reference sequence). V was shortened by 2 bases and J by 7 bases, with 5 bases between the two germline ends. CDR3 length equals 11 residues. CDR3 nucleotide sequence: TGTGCCTGGAGTTTCGGTGAAAAACTGTTTTTT. Protein product: CAWSFGEKLFF.

This clone was detected once. The chain combines TRBV29-1 with TRBJ2-7; 10 positions match TRBD1. Germline CDR1 is SQVTM and CDR2 is ANQGSEA. With 6 bases clipped from V and 7 bases from J, the junction kept 6 bases outside the gene matches. CDR3 length: 12 residues. CDR3 residues: CSVAPGQGEQYF. Written as DNA, the CDR3 is TGCAGCGTCGCTCCGGGACAGGGGGAGCAGTACTTC.

The CDR3: CASRSDRIYEQYF. In DNA form, the CDR3 reads TGTGCCAGCAGGTCTGACAGGATATACGAGCAGTACTTC. The gene calls are TRBV28 and TRBJ2-7; D might be TRBD1 (6 bases). V gave up 6 bases and J gave up 4 bases, with 13 bases separating them. From germline, CDR1 is MDHEN and CDR2 SYDVKM. The CDR3 totals 13 residues.

The chain has TRBV5-6 and TRBJ1-5, with D possibly being TRBD1 (5 bases). Germline lookup yields CDR1 SGHDT and CDR2 YYEEEE. Trimming left V 0 bases short and J 8 bases short, with 15 bases between. The CDR3 totals 15 residues. The CDR3 loop reads CASSLVAGPPEPQHF. In DNA, the CDR3 is TGTGCCAGCAGCTTGGTAGCGGGGCCGCCTGAGCCCCAGCATTTT.

The gene calls are TRBV19 and TRBJ1-5; a weak D match, TRBD1 (5 bases). This CDR3 is 14 amino acids long. Germline assignment: CDR1 LNHDA and CDR2 SQIVND (reference sequence). Trimming removed 6 bases at V and 8 bases at J, with 17 bases between. The CDR3 region is CASSETTAGEPQHF. The CDR3, as DNA: TGTGCCAGTAGCGAGACGACAGCGGGGGAGCCCCAGCATTTT.

The chain links TRBV28 to TRBJ2-2; 7 positions match TRBD2. Trimming at V came to 6 bases and at J to 8 bases, leaving 15 bases not matched to a gene. The CDR3 is 16 amino acids. Germline values: CDR1 MDHEN, CDR2 SYDVKM. CDR3 in amino acids: CASSPSGVVPRGELFF. The CDR3 region has the DNA TGTGCCAGCAGCCCCAGCGGGGTGGTGCCTAGGGGGGAGCTGTTTTTT.

The chain links TRBV5-1 to TRBJ2-5, with 8 bases identical to TRBD2. The CDR3 runs to 14 residues. Germline V gene sequence: CDR1 SGHRS, CDR2 YFSETQ. V was pared by 3 bases and J by 1 base, with 2 bases of the junction left unmatched. The CDR3 is CASSSGGAQETQYF. CDR3 nucleotide sequence: TGCGCCAGCAGCTCCGGGGGGGCCCAAGAGACCCAGTACTTC.

V is TRBV30 and J is TRBJ1-2; unclear D gene. This CDR3 region has 9 residues. V dropped 8 bases and J dropped 5 bases, with 6 bases sitting between them. CDR1 and CDR2 from the germline V gene are GTSNPN and SVGIG (reference sequence). CDR3 region: CAAGYGYTF. DNA for the CDR3: TGTGCCGCGGGATATGGCTACACCTTC.

This chain joins TRBV18 and TRBJ1-1, with D possibly matching TRBD1 (5 bases). CDR3 size: 12 residues. Germline lookup yields CDR1 KGHSH and CDR2 LQKENI. Trimming removed 4 bases at V and 7 bases at J, with 10 bases between. The CDR3 is CASSLQGIEAFF. In DNA form, the CDR3 reads TGTGCCAGCTCACTTCAGGGAATTGAAGCTTTCTTT.

V usage is TRBV28 and J usage is TRBJ1-1; 9 nucleotides align to TRBD1. Germline CDR1 is MDHEN and CDR2 is SYDVKM. J lost 4 bases, V lost 6 bases, and 0 bases had no gene match. The CDR3 extends over 12 amino acids. This chain's CDR3 is CASRTGGTEAFF. The DNA for the CDR3 is TGTGCCAGCAGGACAGGGGGCACTGAAGCTTTCTTT. Full variable domain (outside the CDR3, taken from reference TRBV28 and TRBJ1-1): DVKVTQSSRYLVKRTGEKVFLECVQDMDHENMFWYRQDPGLGLRLIYFSYDVKMKEKGDIPEGYSVSREKKERFSLILESASTNQTSMYLCASRTGGTEAFFGQGTRLTVV.

This clone was recorded only once. The J gene is TRBJ1-5, the V gene TRBV19; D is unresolved. This CDR3 is built from 18 residues. In germline, CDR1 is LNHDA, CDR2 SQIVND (reference sequence). The V and J ends lost 1 base and 0 bases respectively, with 16 bases between them. The CDR3: CASSIVPGRMYSNQPQHF. The CDR3 bases are TGTGCCAGTAGTATAGTTCCCGGCAGGATGTATAGCAATCAGCCCCAGCATTTT.